This TCR beta chain is from a study of control samples from healthy donors and cancer patients. The assay was immunoSEQ multiplex PCR, and TCRdb's table has in-frame clones only and misses some. Here the sample spans tens of thousands of clones, 86% being singletons. Germline CDR1 reads MNHEY; CDR2 reads SVGAGI. With V trimmed by 4 bases and J by 9 bases, 12 bases remained unmatched. CDR3 size: 16 residues. The sequenced sample was blood. The chain joins TRBV6-5 to TRBJ2-3; 11 bases agree with TRBD1. This sequence originates from a woman aged 50 to 60 in good health. The CDR3 loop reads CASSFGTGGNGKTQYF. The CDR3 region has the DNA TGTGCCAGCAGTTTTGGGACAGGGGGTAATGGAAAGACGCAGTATTTT.